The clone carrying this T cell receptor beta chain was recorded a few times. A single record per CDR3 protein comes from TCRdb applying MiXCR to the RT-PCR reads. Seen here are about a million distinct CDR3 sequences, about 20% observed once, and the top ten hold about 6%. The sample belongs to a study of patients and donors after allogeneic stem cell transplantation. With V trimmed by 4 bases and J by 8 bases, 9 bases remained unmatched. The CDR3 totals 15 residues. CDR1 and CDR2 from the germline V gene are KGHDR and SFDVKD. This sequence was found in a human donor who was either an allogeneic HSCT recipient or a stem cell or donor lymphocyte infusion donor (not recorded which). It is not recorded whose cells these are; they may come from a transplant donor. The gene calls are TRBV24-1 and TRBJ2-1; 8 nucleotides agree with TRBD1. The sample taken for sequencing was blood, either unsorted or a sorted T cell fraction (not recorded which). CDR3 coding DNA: TGTGCCACCAGTGACCAGACAGGGGCCTTCGATGAGCAGTTCTTC. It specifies CATSDQTGAFDEQFF.